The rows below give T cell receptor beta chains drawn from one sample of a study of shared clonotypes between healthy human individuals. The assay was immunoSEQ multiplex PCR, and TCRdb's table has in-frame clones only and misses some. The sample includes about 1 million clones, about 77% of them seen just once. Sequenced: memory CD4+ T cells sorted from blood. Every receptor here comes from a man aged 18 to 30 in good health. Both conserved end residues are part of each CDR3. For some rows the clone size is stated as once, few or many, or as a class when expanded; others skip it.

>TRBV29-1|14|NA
CSVEPRVGNTEAFF
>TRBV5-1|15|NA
CASSLGYRGADTQYF
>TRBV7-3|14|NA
CASSRGQGSGELFF
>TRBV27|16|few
CASSLGTSVSRYEQYF
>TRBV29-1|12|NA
CSAEGDDYGYTF
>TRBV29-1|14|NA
CSVPGQRHYNEQFF
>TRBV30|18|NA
CAWSAGTGVYGPNSPLHF
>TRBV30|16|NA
CAWSTQQVIWAPTQYF
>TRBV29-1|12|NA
CSALTVTYEQYF
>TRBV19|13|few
CASRTYSNQPQHF
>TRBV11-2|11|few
CASGQNTEAFF
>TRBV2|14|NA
CASSGTSGKDTQYF
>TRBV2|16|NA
CASSEGGRQGGSPLHF
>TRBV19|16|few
CASSTGGTSGYNEQFF
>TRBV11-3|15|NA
CASSLSGTSYPKQYF
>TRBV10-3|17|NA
CAISEGRLAGASNEQYF
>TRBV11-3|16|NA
CASTLFGGRATGELFF
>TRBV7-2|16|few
CASSFRGTSGTDTQYF
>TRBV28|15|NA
CASSLLGGGNQPQHF
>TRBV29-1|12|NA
CGLADPGETQYF
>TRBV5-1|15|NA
CASSGGDSLNTEAFF
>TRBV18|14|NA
CASSPPTHTDTQYF
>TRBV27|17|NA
CASSPQIGTTNTGELFF
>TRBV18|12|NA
CASSLGQETQYF
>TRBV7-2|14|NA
CASSEGPFSYEQYF
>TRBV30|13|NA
CAWSRGDQETQYF
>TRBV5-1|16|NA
CASSLAVGTGFYGYTF
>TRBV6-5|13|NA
CANFRGPMYEQYF
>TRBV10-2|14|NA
CASSATALNYGYTF